This TCR beta chain derives from a study of regulatory T cells in long-lasting Graves disease. This clonotype was counted a few times. The time point was: newly diagnosed GD, antithyroid drugs for less than 3 months. Isolated PBMC RNA provided the starting material for the TCR library. Through Arm-PCR of CDR3 regions and iRepertoire HTBI primers, TCR beta libraries were built. TCRdb processed the multiplex PCR reads anew with MiXCR; each CDR3 protein has one entry. The data contain 350,000 to 550,000 distinct CDR3 sequences, roughly 17% of them singletons. These same data were also listed under a study on T cells in Graves' hyperthyroidism and ophthalmopathy.

The sequence derives from a woman aged 18-35 years with Graves disease. The starting material was peripheral blood mononuclear cells (PBMCs), obtained at new diagnosis, from a patient treated with antithyroid drugs.

The CDR3 protein is CASTPTPGTGSWGYTF. CDR3 in DNA: TGTGCCAGCACCCCCACACCCGGGACAGGGAGTTGGGGCTACACCTTC. The V call is TRBV12-3 or TRBV12-4, the J call TRBJ1-2; 9 bases align to TRBD1. The V gene end was trimmed by 7 bases and the J gene end by 8 bases; junction bases not matched to a gene: 17. The CDR3 spans 16 residues.